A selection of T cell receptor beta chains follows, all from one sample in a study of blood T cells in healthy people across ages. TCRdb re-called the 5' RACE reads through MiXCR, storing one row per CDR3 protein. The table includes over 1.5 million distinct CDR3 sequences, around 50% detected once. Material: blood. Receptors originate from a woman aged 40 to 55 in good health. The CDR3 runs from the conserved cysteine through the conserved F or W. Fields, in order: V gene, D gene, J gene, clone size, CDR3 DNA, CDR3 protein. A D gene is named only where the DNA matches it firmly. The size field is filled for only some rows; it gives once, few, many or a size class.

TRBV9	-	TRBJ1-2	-	TGTGCCAGCAGCGCCTTGACTAGCGGTGGCTACACCTTC	CASSALTSGGYTF
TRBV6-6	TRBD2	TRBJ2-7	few	TGTGCCAGCAGTTATGGGGAGGGTCCCTACGAGCAGTACTTC	CASSYGEGPYEQYF
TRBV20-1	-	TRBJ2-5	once	TGCGGTGCTAGAAGGAGGGGGTTTCGAGAGACCCAGTACTTC	CGARRRGFRETQYF
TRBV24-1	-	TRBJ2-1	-	TGTGCCACCAGTGATCTGGGACATGATAATGAGCAGTTCTTC	CATSDLGHDNEQFF
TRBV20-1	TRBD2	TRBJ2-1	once	TGCAGTGCTAGAGATTTTGGCGGGGGGAAAAGCTCCTACAATGAGCAGTTCTTC	CSARDFGGGKSSYNEQFF
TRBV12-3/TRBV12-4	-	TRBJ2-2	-	TGTGCCGAGGGAAGAGGCACCGGGGAGCTGTTTTTT	CAEGRGTGELFF
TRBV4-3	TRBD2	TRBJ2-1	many	TGCGCCAGCAGCCCCAATTTAGCGGGGGGCTACAATGAGCAGTTCTTC	CASSPNLAGGYNEQFF
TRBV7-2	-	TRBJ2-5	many	TGTGCCAGCAGCTTCATAGCGGAAGGCCAAGAGACCCAGTACTTC	CASSFIAEGQETQYF
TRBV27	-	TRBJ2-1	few	TGTGCCAGCAGCTGGGGTGCTGACAATGAGCAGTTCTTC	CASSWGADNEQFF
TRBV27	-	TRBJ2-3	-	TGTGCCAGCAGTTTATACCCTGACAGCACAGATACGCAGTATTTT	CASSLYPDSTDTQYF
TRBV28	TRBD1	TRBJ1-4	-	TGTGCCAGCAGTTTACAGGGGGCTTATGAAGAACTGTTTTTT	CASSLQGAYEELFF
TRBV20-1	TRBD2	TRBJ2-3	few	TGCAGTGCCAGCCCTAGCGGGGGACGCACAGATACGCAGTATTTT	CSASPSGGRTDTQYF
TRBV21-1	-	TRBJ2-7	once	TGTGCCAGCAGCAAAGAACCGACTAGCCCCAAGCATTCGGAGCAGTACTTC	CASSKEPTSPKHSEQYF
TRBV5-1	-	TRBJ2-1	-	TGCGCCAGCAGTCCCTATTCGGGCGATGAGCAGTTCTTC	CASSPYSGDEQFF
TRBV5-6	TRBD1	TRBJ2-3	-	TGTGCCAGCAGCTTGGGAAGGGGGCAAGCAGATACGCAGTATTTT	CASSLGRGQADTQYF
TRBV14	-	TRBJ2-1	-	TGTGCCAGCAGCCAAATTGGGGGGGCGTATGAGCAGTTCTTC	CASSQIGGAYEQFF
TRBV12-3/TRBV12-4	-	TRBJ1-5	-	TGTGCCAGCAGTTTAGGAGCAGTTTTAACCCTAAATAGCAATCAGCCCCAGCATTTT	CASSLGAVLTLNSNQPQHF
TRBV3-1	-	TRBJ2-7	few	TGTGCCAGCAGCCAAGGCGCGGGGGCTACCTACGAGCAGTACTTC	CASSQGAGATYEQYF
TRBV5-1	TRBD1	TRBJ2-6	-	TGCGCCAGCAGCCCCAGGACAGGAGCCTCTGGGGCCAACGTCCTGACTTTC	CASSPRTGASGANVLTF
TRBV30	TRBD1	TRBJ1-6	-	TGTGCCTGGACGGGACAGTTTAATTCACCCCTCCACTTT	CAWTGQFNSPLHF
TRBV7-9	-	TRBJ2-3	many	TGTGCCAGCAGCCTAGTGGGAGGTCCGACGGATACGCAGTATTTT	CASSLVGGPTDTQYF
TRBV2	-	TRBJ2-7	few	TGTGCCAGCATTGGGGGGCGCGACGAGCAGTACTTC	CASIGGRDEQYF